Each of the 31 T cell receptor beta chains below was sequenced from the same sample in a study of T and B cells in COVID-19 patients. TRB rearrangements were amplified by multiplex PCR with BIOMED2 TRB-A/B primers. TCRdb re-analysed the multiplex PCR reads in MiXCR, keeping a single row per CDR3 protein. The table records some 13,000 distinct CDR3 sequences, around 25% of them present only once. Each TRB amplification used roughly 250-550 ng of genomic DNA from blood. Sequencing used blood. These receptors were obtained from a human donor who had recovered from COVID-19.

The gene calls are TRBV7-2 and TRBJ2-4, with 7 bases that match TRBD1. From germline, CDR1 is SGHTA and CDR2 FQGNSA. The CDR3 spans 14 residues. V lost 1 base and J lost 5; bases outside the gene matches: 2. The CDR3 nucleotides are TGTGCCAGCAGCTTAGGAGGGGGCCAAAACATTCAGTACTTC. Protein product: CASSLGGGQNIQYF. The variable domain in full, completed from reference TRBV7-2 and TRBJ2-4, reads GAGVSQSPSNKVTEKGKDVELRCDPISGHTALYWYRQSLGQGLEFLIYFQGNSAPDKSGLPSDRFSAERTGGSVSTLTIQRTQQEDSAVYLCASSLGGGQNIQYFGAGTRLSVL.

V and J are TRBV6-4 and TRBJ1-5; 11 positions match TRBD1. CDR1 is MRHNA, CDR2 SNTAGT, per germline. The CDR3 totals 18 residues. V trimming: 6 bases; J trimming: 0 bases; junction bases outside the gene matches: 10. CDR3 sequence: CASRDRDRGSFSNQPQHF. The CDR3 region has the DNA TGTGCCAGCAGAGACCGGGACAGGGGGAGTTTTAGCAATCAGCCCCAGCATTTT.

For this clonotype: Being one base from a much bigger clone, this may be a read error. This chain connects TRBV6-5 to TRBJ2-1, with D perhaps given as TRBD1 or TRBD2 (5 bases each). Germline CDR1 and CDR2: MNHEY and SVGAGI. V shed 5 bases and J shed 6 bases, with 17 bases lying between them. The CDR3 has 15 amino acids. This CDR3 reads CASSPPGIGTNEQFF. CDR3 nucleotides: TGTGCCAGCAGTCCCCCCGGGATAGGGACCAATGAGCAGTTCTTC.

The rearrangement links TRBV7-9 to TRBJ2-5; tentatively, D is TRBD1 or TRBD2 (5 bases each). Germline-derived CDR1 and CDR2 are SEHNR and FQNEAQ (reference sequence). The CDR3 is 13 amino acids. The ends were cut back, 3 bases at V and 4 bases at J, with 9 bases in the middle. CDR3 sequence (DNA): TGTGCCAGCAGCTTCTCGGGACGAGAGACCCAGTACTTC. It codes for CASSFSGRETQYF. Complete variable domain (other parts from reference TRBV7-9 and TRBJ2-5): DTGVSQNPRHKITKRGQNVTFRCDPISEHNRLYWYRQTLGQGPEFLTYFQNEAQLEKSRLLSDRFSAERPKGSFSTLEIQRTEQGDSAMYLCASSFSGRETQYFGPGTRLLVL.

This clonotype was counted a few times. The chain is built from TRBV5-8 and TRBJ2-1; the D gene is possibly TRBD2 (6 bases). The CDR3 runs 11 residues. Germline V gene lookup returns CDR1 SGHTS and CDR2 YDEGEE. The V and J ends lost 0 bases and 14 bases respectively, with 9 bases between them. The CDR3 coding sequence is TGTGCCAGCAGCTTGGTTGGGGGGAAGTTCTTC. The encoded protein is CASSLVGGKFF.

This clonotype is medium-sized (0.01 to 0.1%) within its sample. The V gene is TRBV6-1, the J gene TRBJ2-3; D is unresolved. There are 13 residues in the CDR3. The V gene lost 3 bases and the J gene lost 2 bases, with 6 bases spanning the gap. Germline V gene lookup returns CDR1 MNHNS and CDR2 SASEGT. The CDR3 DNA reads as TGTGCCAGCAGTGACGGCAACACAGATACGCAGTATTTT. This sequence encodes CASSDGNTDTQYF.

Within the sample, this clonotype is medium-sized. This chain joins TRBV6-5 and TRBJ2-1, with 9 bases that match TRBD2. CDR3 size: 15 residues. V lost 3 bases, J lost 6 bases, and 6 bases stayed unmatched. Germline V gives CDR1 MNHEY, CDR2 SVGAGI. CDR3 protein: CASSYAGGPGNEQFF. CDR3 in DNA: TGTGCCAGCAGTTATGCGGGAGGGCCAGGCAATGAGCAGTTCTTC.

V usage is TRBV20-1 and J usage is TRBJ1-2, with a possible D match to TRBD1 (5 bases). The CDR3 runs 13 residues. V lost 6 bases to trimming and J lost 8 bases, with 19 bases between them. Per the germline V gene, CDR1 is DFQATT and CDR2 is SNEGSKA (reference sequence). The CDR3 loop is CSASASGARGYTF. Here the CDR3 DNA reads TGCAGTGCCTCCGCAAGTGGGGCGCGAGGCTACACCTTC.

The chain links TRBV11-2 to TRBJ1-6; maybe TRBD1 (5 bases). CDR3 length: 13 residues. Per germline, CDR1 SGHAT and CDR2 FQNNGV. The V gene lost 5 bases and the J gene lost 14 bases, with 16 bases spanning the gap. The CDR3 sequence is CASSPGTGLALHF. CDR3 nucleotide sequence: TGTGCCAGCAGCCCCGGGACGGGATTAGCCCTCCACTTT.

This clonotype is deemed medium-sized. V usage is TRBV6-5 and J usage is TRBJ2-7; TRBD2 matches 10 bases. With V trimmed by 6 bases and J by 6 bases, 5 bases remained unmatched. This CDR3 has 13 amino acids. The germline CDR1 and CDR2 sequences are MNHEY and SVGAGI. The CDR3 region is CASSQRTSGEQYF. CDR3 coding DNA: TGTGCCAGCAGCCAGAGGACTAGCGGCGAGCAGTACTTC.

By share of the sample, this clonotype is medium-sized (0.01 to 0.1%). CDR3 DNA sequence: TGTGCCAGTAGTAAGGTCCGTTTTGACACAGATACGCAGTATTTT. This translates into CASSKVRFDTDTQYF. The V gene is TRBV19, the J gene TRBJ2-3, with D hard to call. Looked up from germline, CDR1 is LNHDA and CDR2 is SQIVND (reference sequence). CDR3 length: 15 amino acids. Trimming removed 4 bases at V and 2 bases at J, with 13 bases between. Using reference TRBV19 and TRBJ2-3 for the parts outside the CDR3, the full variable domain is DGGITQSPKYLFRKEGQNVTLSCEQNLNHDAMYWYRQDPGQGLRLIYYSQIVNDFQKGDIAEGYSVSREKKESFPLTVTSAQKNPTAFYLCASSKVRFDTDTQYFGPGTRLTVL.

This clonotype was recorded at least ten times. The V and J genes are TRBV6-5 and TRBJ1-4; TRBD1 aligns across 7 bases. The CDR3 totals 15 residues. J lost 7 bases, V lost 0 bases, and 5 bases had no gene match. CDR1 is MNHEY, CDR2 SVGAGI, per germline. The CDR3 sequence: CASSYSAGGFEKLFF. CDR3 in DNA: TGTGCCAGCAGTTACTCGGCAGGGGGGTTTGAAAAACTGTTTTTT.

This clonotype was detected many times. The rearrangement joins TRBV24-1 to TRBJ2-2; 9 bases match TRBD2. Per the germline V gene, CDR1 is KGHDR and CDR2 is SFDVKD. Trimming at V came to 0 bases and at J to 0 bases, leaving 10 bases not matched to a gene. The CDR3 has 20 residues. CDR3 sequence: CATSDLDLAGSQSNTGELFF. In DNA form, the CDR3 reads TGTGCCACCAGTGATTTGGATCTAGCGGGGAGCCAATCGAACACCGGGGAGCTGTTTTTT.

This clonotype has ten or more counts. For the CDR3, the DNA is TGTGCCAGCAGTCCATACGGGACCGGCCAGGGCGGCAATCAGCCCCAGCATTTT. This sequence encodes CASSPYGTGQGGNQPQHF. The V and J genes are TRBV6-5 and TRBJ1-5; D possibly corresponds to TRBD1 (5 bases). The CDR3 extends over 18 amino acids. CDR1 is MNHEY and CDR2 is SVGAGI in the germline V gene. The ends were cut back, 5 bases at V and 2 bases at J, with 22 bases in the middle.

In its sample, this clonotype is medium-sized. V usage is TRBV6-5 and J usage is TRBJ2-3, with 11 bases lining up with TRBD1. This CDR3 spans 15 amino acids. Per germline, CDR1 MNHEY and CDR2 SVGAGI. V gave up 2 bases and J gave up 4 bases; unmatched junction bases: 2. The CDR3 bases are TGTGCCAGCAGTTACGGGACAGGGGGTGCAGATACGCAGTATTTT. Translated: CASSYGTGGADTQYF.

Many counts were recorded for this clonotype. Here the CDR3 reads CASSYDRIGYTF. DNA of the CDR3: TGTGCCAGCAGTTACGACAGGATTGGCTACACCTTC. The chain has TRBV6-5 and TRBJ1-2; the D gene is possibly TRBD1 (6 bases). CDR3 length: 12 residues. Germline-derived CDR1 and CDR2 are MNHEY and SVGAGI. V lost 2 bases and J 7 bases, leaving 8 bases between the germline ends.

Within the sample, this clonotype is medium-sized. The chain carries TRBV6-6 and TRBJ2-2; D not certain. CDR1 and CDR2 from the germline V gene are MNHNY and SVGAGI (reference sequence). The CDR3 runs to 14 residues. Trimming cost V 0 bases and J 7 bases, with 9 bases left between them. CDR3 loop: CASSYSSSNGELFF. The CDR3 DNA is TGTGCCAGCAGTTACTCGAGCAGCAACGGGGAGCTGTTTTTT.

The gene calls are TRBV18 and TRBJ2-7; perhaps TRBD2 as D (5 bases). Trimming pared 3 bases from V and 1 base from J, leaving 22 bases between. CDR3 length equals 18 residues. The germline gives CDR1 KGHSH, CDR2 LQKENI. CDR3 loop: CASSPSGSGISFSYEQYF. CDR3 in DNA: TGTGCCAGCTCACCGAGTGGGTCGGGAATCTCCTTTTCCTACGAGCAGTACTTC. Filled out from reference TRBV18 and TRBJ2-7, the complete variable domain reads NAGVMQNPRHLVRRRGQEARLRCSPMKGHSHVYWYRQLPEEGLKFMVYLQKENIIDESGMPKERFSAEFPKEGPSILRIQQVVRGDSAAYFCASSPSGSGISFSYEQYFGPGTRLTVT.

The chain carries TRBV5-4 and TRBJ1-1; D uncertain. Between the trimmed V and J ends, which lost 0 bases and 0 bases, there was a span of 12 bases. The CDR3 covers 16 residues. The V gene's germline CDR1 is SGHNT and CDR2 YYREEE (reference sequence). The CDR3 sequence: CASSLGGSQLNTEAFF. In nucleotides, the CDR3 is TGTGCCAGCAGCTTGGGTGGGAGTCAGCTGAACACTGAAGCTTTCTTT.

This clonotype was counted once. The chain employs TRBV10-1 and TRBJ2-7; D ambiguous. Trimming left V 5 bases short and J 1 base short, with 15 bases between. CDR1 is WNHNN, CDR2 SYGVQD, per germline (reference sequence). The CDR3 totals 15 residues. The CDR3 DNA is TGCGCCAGCAGTTATACGGGCAGGAAATCCTACGAGCAGTACTTC. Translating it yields CASSYTGRKSYEQYF.

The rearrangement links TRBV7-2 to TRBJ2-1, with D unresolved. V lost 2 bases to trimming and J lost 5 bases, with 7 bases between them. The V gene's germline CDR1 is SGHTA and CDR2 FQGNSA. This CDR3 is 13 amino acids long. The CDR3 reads CASSLWWDNEQFF. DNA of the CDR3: TGTGCCAGCAGCTTATGGTGGGACAATGAGCAGTTCTTC.

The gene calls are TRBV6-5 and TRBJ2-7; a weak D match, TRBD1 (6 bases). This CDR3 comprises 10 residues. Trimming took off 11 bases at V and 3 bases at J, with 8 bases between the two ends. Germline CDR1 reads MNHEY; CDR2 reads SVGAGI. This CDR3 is CAVQGYEQYF. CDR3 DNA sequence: TGTGCCGTACAGGGCTACGAGCAGTACTTC.

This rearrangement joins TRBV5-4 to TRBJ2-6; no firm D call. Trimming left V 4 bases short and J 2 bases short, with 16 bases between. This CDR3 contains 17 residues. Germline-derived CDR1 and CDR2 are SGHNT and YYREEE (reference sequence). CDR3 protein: CASSQISTRAGANVLTF. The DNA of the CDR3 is TGTGCCAGCAGCCAAATTTCCACCCGGGCTGGGGCCAACGTCCTGACTTTC.

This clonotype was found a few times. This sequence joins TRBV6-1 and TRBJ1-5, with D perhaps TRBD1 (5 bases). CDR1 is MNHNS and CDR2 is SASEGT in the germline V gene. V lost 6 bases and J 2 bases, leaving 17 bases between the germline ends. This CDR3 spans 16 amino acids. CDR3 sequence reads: CASRTEQLLGNQPQHF. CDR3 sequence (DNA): TGTGCCAGCAGGACAGAACAGCTCCTTGGCAATCAGCCCCAGCATTTT.

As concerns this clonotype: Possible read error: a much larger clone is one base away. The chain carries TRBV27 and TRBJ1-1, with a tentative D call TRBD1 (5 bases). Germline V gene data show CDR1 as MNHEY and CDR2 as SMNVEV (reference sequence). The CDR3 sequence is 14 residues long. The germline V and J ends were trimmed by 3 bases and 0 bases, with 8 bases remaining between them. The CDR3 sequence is CASSFRGLNTEAFF. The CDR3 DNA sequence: TGTGCCAGCAGTTTCCGGGGCCTGAACACTGAAGCTTTCTTT.

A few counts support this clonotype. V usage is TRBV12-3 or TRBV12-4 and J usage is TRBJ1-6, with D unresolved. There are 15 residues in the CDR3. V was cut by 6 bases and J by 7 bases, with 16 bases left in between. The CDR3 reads CASRRTGLKNSPLHF. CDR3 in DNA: TGTGCCAGCAGACGCACCGGGTTGAAGAATTCACCCCTCCACTTT.

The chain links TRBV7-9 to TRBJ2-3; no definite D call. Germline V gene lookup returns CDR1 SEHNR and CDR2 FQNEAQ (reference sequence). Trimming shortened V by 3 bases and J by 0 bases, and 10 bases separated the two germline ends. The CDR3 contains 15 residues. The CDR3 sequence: CASSLKETSTDTQYF. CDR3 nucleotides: TGTGCCAGCAGCTTGAAGGAGACTAGCACAGATACGCAGTATTTT.

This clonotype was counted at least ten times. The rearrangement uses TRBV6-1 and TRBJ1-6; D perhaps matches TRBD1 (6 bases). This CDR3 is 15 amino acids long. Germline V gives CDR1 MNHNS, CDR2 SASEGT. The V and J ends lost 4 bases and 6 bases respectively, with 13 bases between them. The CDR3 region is CASSGGQLSNSPLHF. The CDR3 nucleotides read TGTGCCAGCAGTGGAGGACAGTTGAGTAATTCACCCCTCCACTTT.

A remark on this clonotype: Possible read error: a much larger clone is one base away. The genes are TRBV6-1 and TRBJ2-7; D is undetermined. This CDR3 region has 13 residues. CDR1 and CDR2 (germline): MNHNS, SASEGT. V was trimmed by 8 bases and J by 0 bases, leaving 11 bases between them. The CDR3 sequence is CASGHRDSYEQYF. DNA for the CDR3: TGTGCCAGCGGGCACCGAGACTCCTACGAGCAGTACTTC.

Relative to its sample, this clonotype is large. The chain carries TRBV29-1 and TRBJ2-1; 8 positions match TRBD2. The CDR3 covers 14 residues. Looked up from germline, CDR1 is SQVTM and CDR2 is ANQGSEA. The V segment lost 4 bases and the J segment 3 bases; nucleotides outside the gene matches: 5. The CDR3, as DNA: TGCAGCGTTGCCGGGACTAGTATCTACAATGAGCAGTTCTTC. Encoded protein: CSVAGTSIYNEQFF.

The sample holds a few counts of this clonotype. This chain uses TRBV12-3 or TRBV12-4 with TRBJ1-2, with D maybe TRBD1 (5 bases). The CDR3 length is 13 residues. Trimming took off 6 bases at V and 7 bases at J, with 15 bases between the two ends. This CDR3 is CASSPVRGSGYTF. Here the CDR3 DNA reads TGTGCCAGCAGCCCAGTGCGGGGGAGTGGCTACACCTTC.